This TCR beta chain stems from a study of radiotherapy plus CTLA-4 blockade in lung cancer. Findings of the study overall: Tumor-origin TCR clones grew in blood after radiotherapy plus ipilimumab.

The repertoire was sequenced with immunoSEQ multiplex PCR; TCRdb's copy has only in-frame clones and lacks some. The repertoire has approximately 44,000 clones, approximately 76% of them found once; the top ten carry around 8.3%. About this clone itself: Its specificity is not known.

Focal radiation and CTLA-4 blockade (ipilimumab) were tested in chemo-refractory metastatic non-small-cell lung cancer patients. Trimming stripped 6 bases from V and 1 base from J, with 12 bases between. Germline V gene lookup returns CDR1 SNHLY and CDR2 FYNNEI. This CDR3 is 14 amino acids long. This sequence was found in a human donor with non-small cell lung cancer who had stable disease on radiotherapy plus ipilimumab. The source material was peripheral blood, sampled from a patient treated with radiotherapy plus ipilimumab. The chain is built from TRBV2 and TRBJ1-2; no clear D. CDR3 amino acids: CASRAQTVNYGYTF. The CDR3 nucleotides read TGTGCCAGCAGGGCGCAGACGGTTAACTATGGCTACACCTTC.